The subject of this entry is one T cell receptor beta chain. What it binds is not known. This sample is part of a study of response to subunit inactivated influenza vaccine. J gave up 6 bases and V 5 bases, and 12 bases lay outside the gene matches. This CDR3 is built from 16 residues. Germline V CDR1 and CDR2: MNHEY, SMNVEV (reference sequence). General study points: Authors suggested each seasonal influenza vaccination recruits few new T cells.

Via MiXCR, TCRdb re-called the RT-PCR reads, giving one row per CDR3 protein. The sample contains 750,000 to 850,000 distinct CDR3 sequences, around a sixth of which appear only once. This receptor was identified in a man between 45 and 60 years old who received an inactivated influenza vaccine. Sequenced here: PBMCs from blood, sampled 5 days after vaccination. This chain joins TRBV27 and TRBJ2-7; 11 nucleotides line up with TRBD2. CDR3 in DNA: TGTGCCAGCAGTCCTTCACCACTAGCGGGAGATCGCGAGCAGTACTTC. Protein: CASSPSPLAGDREQYF.